What follows are 12 T cell receptor beta chains derived from one specimen sequenced in a study of blood T cell repertoires in COVID-19. TCRdb's copy holds only in-frame clones and misses some; the assay was immunoSEQ multiplex PCR. The data show around 130,000 clones, with approximately 85% seen just once and 4.3% held by the top ten. Sequencing was carried out using peripheral blood. These receptors originate from a human donor in a cohort sampled during active COVID-19.

The chain has TRBV10-3 and TRBJ2-1, with TRBD2 matching 12 bases. The CDR3 contains 13 residues. Germline V gene sequence: CDR1 ENHRY, CDR2 SYGVKD. Losses at the gene ends were 9 bases for V and 5 bases for J; bases not matched to a gene: 2. The CDR3 sequence: CAMGLAGHNEQFF. The DNA for the CDR3 is TGTGCCATGGGACTAGCGGGCCACAATGAGCAGTTCTTC.

This clone was recorded once. The chain recombines TRBV2 with TRBJ2-1; 10 bases are shared with TRBD2. CDR1 and CDR2 (germline): SNHLY, FYNNEI. The CDR3 totals 14 residues. V lost 7 bases, J lost 12 bases, and 12 bases stayed unmatched. CDR3 amino acids: CASTGLAEATGQFF. In DNA form, the CDR3 reads TGTGCCAGCACCGGACTAGCGGAGGCTACAGGGCAGTTCTTC.

The genes are TRBV5-1 and TRBJ1-2; D unresolved. Trimming shortened V by 4 bases and J by 4 bases, and 17 bases separated the two germline ends. The length of the CDR3 is 15 residues. The germline CDR1 and CDR2 sequences are SGHRS and YFSETQ. This CDR3 reads CASSSLAGKGYGYTF. In DNA, the CDR3 is TGCGCCAGCAGCAGCCTCGCGGGCAAGGGCTATGGCTACACCTTC.

The CDR3 nucleotides read TGTGCCAGCAGTGAACAGGGGGCCGGTGAGCAGTTCTTC. It specifies CASSEQGAGEQFF. The rearrangement uses TRBV6-1 and TRBJ2-1, with 8 bases lining up with TRBD1. This CDR3 has 13 residues. Looked up from germline, CDR1 is MNHNS and CDR2 is SASEGT. J was trimmed by 9 bases and V by 2 bases; bases with no gene match: 3.

A single count supports this clone. The chain combines TRBV11-2 with TRBJ2-7; D possibly corresponds to TRBD1 (6 bases). Germline V gene lookup returns CDR1 SGHAT and CDR2 FQNNGV. The V end was cut by 3 bases, the J end by 2 bases, with 14 bases between. The CDR3 has 15 residues. The CDR3, as DNA: TGTGCCAGCAGCTTCGGCCAGGGGATCACCTACGAGCAGTACGTC. Encoded protein: CASSFGQGITYEQYV.

The chain links TRBV7-2 to TRBJ2-1; maybe TRBD1 (6 bases). Germline CDR1 is SGHTA and CDR2 is FQGNSA. The CDR3 is made up of 13 amino acids. Deletions cut 5 bases from V and 10 bases from J, with 15 bases between. CDR3 coding DNA: TGTGCCAGCAGCCCCCGACAGGTACCAGAGCAGTTCTTC. Amino acids: CASSPRQVPEQFF. The full variable domain, in which reference TRBV7-2 and TRBJ2-1 provide the parts outside the CDR3, is GAGVSQSPSNKVTEKGKDVELRCDPISGHTALYWYRQSLGQGLEFLIYFQGNSAPDKSGLPSDRFSAERTGGSVSTLTIQRTQQEDSAVYLCASSPRQVPEQFFGPGTRLTVL.

This chain uses TRBV2 with TRBJ1-1, with D possibly being TRBD1 (5 bases). The V and J ends lost 7 bases and 8 bases respectively, with 11 bases between them. The V gene's germline CDR1 is SNHLY and CDR2 FYNNEI. The CDR3 contains 11 residues. The DNA of the CDR3 is TGTGCCAGCAAACGCGACAGAGAAGCTTTCTTT. It codes for CASKRDREAFF.

The rearrangement uses TRBV12-3 or TRBV12-4 and TRBJ1-1; TRBD1 might be the D (6 bases). The CDR3 sequence is 13 residues long. The V gene lost 3 bases and the J gene lost 4 bases, with 9 bases spanning the gap. For the CDR3, the DNA is TGTGCCAGCAGTTTGTTCAGGGGCACTGAAGCTTTCTTT. The encoded protein is CASSLFRGTEAFF.

This clone appeared a single time. The J gene is TRBJ1-2, the V gene TRBV3-1 (or the pseudogene TRBV3-2); possibly TRBD1 for D (6 bases). The germline V and J ends were trimmed by 9 bases and 4 bases, with 18 bases remaining between them. The CDR3 spans 14 residues. Germline values: CDR1 LGHDT, CDR2 YNNKEL (reference sequence). The CDR3 DNA reads as TGTGCCAGAGTAGAGGGGGACCAGATCTATGGCTACACCTTC. It is translated as CARVEGDQIYGYTF.

V usage is TRBV11-3 and J usage is TRBJ2-1; TRBD1 agrees at 9 bases. CDR3 size: 16 residues. CDR1 is SGHNT and CDR2 is YENEEA in the germline V gene. V lost 3 bases to trimming and J lost 4 bases; unmatched junction nucleotides: 7. The CDR3 loop reads CASSFGTGFLYNEQFF. DNA of the CDR3: TGTGCCAGCAGCTTCGGGACAGGGTTTCTATACAATGAGCAGTTCTTC.

This clone appeared a few times. J is TRBJ2-1 and V is TRBV9; D not resolved. Germline CDR1 and CDR2: SGDLS and YYNGEE. CDR3 length equals 15 residues. Trimming took 7 bases from V and 0 from J, leaving 14 bases between them. In DNA, the CDR3 is TGTGCCAGCTCGGGTTTGCTGAGCTCCTACAATGAGCAGTTCTTC. Protein: CASSGLLSSYNEQFF.

J is TRBJ1-1 and V is TRBV3-1 (or the pseudogene TRBV3-2); no reliable D call. The CDR3 totals 14 residues. Trimming took 0 bases from V and 10 from J, leaving 15 bases between them. The germline V gene encodes CDR1 LGHDT and CDR2 YNNKEL (reference sequence). The CDR3 protein is CASSQDIPSFGAFF. The CDR3 DNA sequence: TGTGCCAGCAGCCAAGATATACCGAGTTTTGGAGCTTTCTTT.